A single T cell receptor beta chain is shown here with its context. These data originate in a study of early stage breast cancer tumors. Assay used: immunoSEQ multiplex PCR; TCRdb lists only in-frame clones, some missing. The repertoire holds about 50,000 clones, roughly 78% seen once, with around 3.4% in the top ten. Input material: blood. The source of this sequence is a person in their forties with breast cancer.

The CDR3 is CASSDLPGPIGEKLFF. As DNA, the CDR3 is TGTGCCAGCAGTGACCTACCCGGGCCCATAGGCGAAAAACTGTTTTTT. The chain uses TRBV6-1 and TRBJ1-4; D remains unclear. CDR3 length: 16 residues. Looked up from germline, CDR1 is MNHNS and CDR2 is SASEGT. V was trimmed by 3 bases and J by 8 bases, leaving 19 bases between them.